The 27 T cell receptor beta chains listed next were all sequenced from one sample in a study of graft-versus-host responses after intestinal transplantation. Profiling relied on immunoSEQ multiplex PCR, and the TCRdb table lists in-frame clones only, not all of them. In the table there are 80,000 to 95,000 clones, about 87% of which are singletons. No antigen is known for these receptors. This specimen was unstimulated CD4+ T cells sorted from spleen or lymph node cells, taken before transplant. These receptors came from a human donor who was the organ donor for an intestinal transplant.

This chain uses TRBV10-3 with TRBJ1-1; D remains ambiguous. V lost 5 bases to trimming and J lost 7 bases, with 14 bases between them. This CDR3 has 13 amino acids. Germline loops: CDR1 ENHRY, CDR2 SYGVKD. This CDR3 is CAISTQAKSEAFF. The CDR3, as DNA: TGTGCCATCAGTACGCAGGCGAAGAGTGAAGCTTTCTTT.

This chain links TRBV6-1 with TRBJ2-5; 8 positions match TRBD2. Germline V CDR1 and CDR2: MNHNS, SASEGT. Losses at the gene ends were 6 bases for V and 1 base for J; bases not matched to a gene: 7. The CDR3 has 15 amino acids. The CDR3 coding sequence is TGTGCCAGCAGCGCCCAGCGGGGGACCCAAGAGACCCAGTACTTC. This codes for CASSAQRGTQETQYF.

The genes are TRBV5-5 and TRBJ1-2, with TRBD1 matching over 9 bases. Germline V gives CDR1 SGHKS, CDR2 YYEKEE (reference sequence). The V segment lost 3 bases and the J segment 3 bases; nucleotides outside the gene matches: 6. CDR3 length: 15 amino acids. The CDR3 spells CASSYGTGIYYGYTF. The CDR3 bases are TGTGCCAGCAGCTACGGGACAGGGATCTACTATGGCTACACCTTC.

The gene calls are TRBV18 and TRBJ2-7, with a weak D call TRBD1 (5 bases). V was pared by 2 bases and J by 0 bases, with 11 bases between. There are 15 residues in the CDR3. Germline CDR1 reads KGHSH; CDR2 reads LQKENI. The CDR3 nucleotides read TGTGCCAGCTCACCAGGGGCGGTGAGCTCCTACGAGCAGTACTTC. Protein product: CASSPGAVSSYEQYF. Using reference TRBV18 and TRBJ2-7 for the parts outside the CDR3, the full variable domain is NAGVMQNPRHLVRRRGQEARLRCSPMKGHSHVYWYRQLPEEGLKFMVYLQKENIIDESGMPKERFSAEFPKEGPSILRIQQVVRGDSAAYFCASSPGAVSSYEQYFGPGTRLTVT.

This chain connects TRBV7-2 to TRBJ2-7, with 7 positions matching TRBD2. After removal of 3 bases from V and 10 bases from J, the junction contained 9 bases not matched to a gene. The length of the CDR3 is 13 residues. Germline V CDR1 and CDR2: SGHTA, FQGNSA. The CDR3 DNA reads TGTGCCAGCAGCTTTGGGACTATTAGCCCCCAGTACTTC. This encodes CASSFGTISPQYF.

Comment on this clone: This specimen includes other DNA sequences encoding the same CDR3. This chain uses TRBV6-1 with TRBJ1-2, with unresolved D. Germline assignment: CDR1 MNHNS and CDR2 SASEGT. Trimming removed 0 bases from V and 4 bases from J, with 6 bases in between. The CDR3 is made up of 13 amino acids. The CDR3 DNA is TGTGCCAGCAGTGAAGCTCCAGGCTATGGCTACACCTTC. Its translation is CASSEAPGYGYTF.

The CDR3 DNA sequence: TGCGCCAGCAGTTCGGGGGGGACCCAGTACTTC. Translation gives CASSSGGTQYF. J is TRBJ2-5 and V is TRBV5-1, with 7 nucleotides matching TRBD2. V gave up 5 bases and J gave up 7 bases; unmatched junction bases: 2. CDR3 length equals 11 residues. CDR1 is SGHRS and CDR2 is YFSETQ in the germline V gene.

In DNA, the CDR3 is TGTGCCAGCAGTGGGGGGGAGCGGGGGGAAGAGACCCAGTACTTC. Protein: CASSGGERGEETQYF. V is TRBV2 and J is TRBJ2-5; 9 nucleotides line up with TRBD2. V lost 4 bases, J lost 3 bases, and 6 bases stayed unmatched. Germline CDR1 and CDR2: SNHLY and FYNNEI. The CDR3 totals 15 residues.

In this sample, this clone turned up a few times. The rearrangement uses TRBV7-2 and TRBJ2-7; 8 nucleotides align to TRBD2. V trimming: 5 bases; J trimming: 6 bases; junction bases outside the gene matches: 9. Germline V gene sequence: CDR1 SGHTA, CDR2 FQGNSA. The CDR3 has 14 residues. For the CDR3, the DNA is TGTGCCAGCAGCCCCCGGGGACTAGTAAGCGAGCAGTACTTC. Translation gives CASSPRGLVSEQYF.

CDR3: CASSVQSGTDTQYF. For the CDR3, the DNA is TGTGCCAGCAGTGTGCAAAGCGGCACAGATACGCAGTATTTT. The chain combines TRBV6-1 with TRBJ2-3; D gene uncertain. The CDR3 covers 14 residues. CDR1 and CDR2 (germline): MNHNS, SASEGT. Trimming left V 4 bases short and J 1 base short, with 9 bases between.

This rearrangement joins TRBV9 to TRBJ2-1; 9 bases match TRBD1. CDR1 is SGDLS and CDR2 is YYNGEE in the germline V gene. The trim removed 1 base at V and 10 bases at J, leaving 12 bases unmatched. This CDR3 is built from 16 residues. The CDR3 loop reads CASSVHPGQGKGEQFF. The CDR3 DNA reads TGTGCCAGCAGCGTACACCCGGGACAGGGCAAGGGAGAGCAGTTCTTC.

V and J are TRBV5-5 and TRBJ2-3; 7 positions match TRBD2. The germline V gene encodes CDR1 SGHKS and CDR2 YYEKEE (reference sequence). The CDR3 contains 14 residues. V trimming: 3 bases; J trimming: 5 bases; junction bases outside the gene matches: 6. The CDR3 loop is CASSSRTSIDTQYF. The CDR3 DNA reads TGTGCCAGCAGCTCTAGGACTAGTATAGATACGCAGTATTTT.

The chain links TRBV7-9 to TRBJ1-2; no reliable D call. This CDR3 has 13 amino acids. Trimming cost V 5 bases and J 4 bases, with 11 bases left between them. Germline V gives CDR1 SEHNR, CDR2 FQNEAQ (reference sequence). For the CDR3, the DNA is TGTGCCAGCAGCCCCCGGGGTTTCTATGGCTACACCTTC. This sequence encodes CASSPRGFYGYTF.

V is TRBV5-1 and J is TRBJ2-1; 9 positions agree with TRBD2. The germline V gene encodes CDR1 SGHRS and CDR2 YFSETQ. The V and J ends lost 2 bases and 6 bases, in that order; junction bases with no gene match: 6. The CDR3 length is 15 residues. The DNA for the CDR3 is TGCGCCAGCAGCTTCTCAGCGGGGGGACCCAATGAGCAGTTCTTC. It specifies CASSFSAGGPNEQFF.

The chain joins TRBV30 to TRBJ1-1; 7 bases agree with TRBD1. Per germline, CDR1 GTSNPN and CDR2 SVGIG (reference sequence). This CDR3 is 13 amino acids long. Trimming at V came to 3 bases and at J to 3 bases, leaving 4 bases not matched to a gene. CDR3 DNA sequence: TGTGCCTGGAGGGGACAGCTATACACTGAAGCTTTCTTT. Translating it yields CAWRGQLYTEAFF. Filled out from reference TRBV30 and TRBJ1-1, the complete variable domain reads SQTIHQWPATLVQPVGSPLSLECTVEGTSNPNLYWYRQAAGRGLQLLFYSVGIGQISSEVPQNLSASRPQDRQFILSSKKLLLSDSGFYLCAWRGQLYTEAFFGQGTRLTVV.

CDR3 DNA: TGTGCCAGCAGTCACATCGGACTAGGTCCTAACTCCTACGAGCAGTACTTC. It codes for CASSHIGLGPNSYEQYF. The genes are TRBV7-6 and TRBJ2-7; 7 positions agree with TRBD2. CDR1 is SGHVS and CDR2 is FNYEAQ in the germline V gene. The trim removed 6 bases at V and 0 bases at J, leaving 14 bases unmatched. The CDR3 has 17 amino acids.

The sample holds a few counts of this clone. The chain recombines TRBV7-6 with TRBJ2-7, with D possibly being TRBD1 (5 bases). The CDR3 has 15 residues. V dropped 2 bases and J dropped 3 bases, with 14 bases sitting between them. The germline V gene has CDR1 SGHVS and CDR2 FNYEAQ. Here the CDR3 reads CASSLMDTQGYEQYF. The CDR3 DNA follows: TGTGCCAGCAGCTTAATGGATACCCAGGGCTACGAGCAGTACTTC. Together with reference TRBV7-6 and TRBJ2-7, the CDR3 gives the full variable domain: GAGVSQSPRYKVTKRGQDVALRCDPISGHVSLYWYRQALGQGPEFLTYFNYEAQQDKSGLPNDRFSAERPEGSISTLTIQRTEQRDSAMYRCASSLMDTQGYEQYFGPGTRLTVT.

In nucleotides, the CDR3 is TGTGCCTGGAGGGGTATAGCGGGGGGGCCAGATACGCAGTATTTT. Translating it yields CAWRGIAGGPDTQYF. This chain links TRBV30 with TRBJ2-3; TRBD2 agrees at 11 bases. This CDR3 spans 15 amino acids. V trimming: 3 bases; J trimming: 4 bases; junction bases outside the gene matches: 6. The V gene's germline CDR1 is GTSNPN and CDR2 SVGIG (reference sequence).

J is TRBJ2-7 and V is TRBV11-3, with TRBD1 identical over 9 bases. The CDR3 has 14 residues. Germline V gives CDR1 SGHNT, CDR2 YENEEA. Germline trimming cut 5 bases from V and 3 bases from J; bases unmatched to any gene: 5. CDR3 DNA: TGTGCCAGCAGCCTGGGACAGGGTCTCTACGAGCAGTACTTC. It encodes CASSLGQGLYEQYF. The full variable domain, rest sourced from reference TRBV11-3 and TRBJ2-7, is EAGVVQSPRYKIIEKKQPVAFWCNPISGHNTLYWYLQNLGQGPELLIRYENEEAVDDSQLPKDRFSAERLKGVDSTLKIQPAELGDSAVYLCASSLGQGLYEQYFGPGTRLTVT.

This chain's CDR3 is CASSERLSSYNEQFF. In DNA, the CDR3 is TGTGCCAGCAGTGAGAGACTCAGCTCCTACAATGAGCAGTTCTTC. The gene calls are TRBV2 and TRBJ2-1; the D is unclear. Trimming removed 3 bases from V and 0 bases from J, with 9 bases in between. CDR3 size: 15 residues. CDR1 is SNHLY, CDR2 FYNNEI, per germline.

The chain uses TRBV4-1 and TRBJ1-4; TRBD1 agrees at 9 bases. From germline, CDR1 is MGHRA and CDR2 YSYEKL. The ends lost 5 bases at V and 7 bases at J; junction bases unmatched: 8. The CDR3 extends over 15 amino acids. The CDR3: CASSVQGAVGEKLFF. Here the CDR3 DNA reads TGCGCCAGCAGCGTACAGGGGGCAGTGGGTGAAAAACTGTTTTTT.

The V call is TRBV5-4, the J call TRBJ2-5, with D maybe TRBD2 (6 bases). This CDR3 is built from 16 residues. Trimming cost V 0 bases and J 2 bases, with 14 bases left between them. Germline V CDR1 and CDR2: SGHNT, YYREEE (reference sequence). CDR3 sequence: CASSLAMVRGQETQYF. The CDR3 nucleotides read TGTGCCAGCAGCTTGGCCATGGTTCGGGGGCAAGAGACCCAGTACTTC.

The chain links TRBV7-9 to TRBJ2-2; tentatively, D is TRBD2 (6 bases). Trimming left V 7 bases short and J 4 bases short, with 19 bases between. Looked up from germline, CDR1 is SEHNR and CDR2 is FQNEAQ (reference sequence). There are 16 residues in the CDR3. The CDR3: CASKSGETPGTGELFF. The CDR3, as DNA: TGTGCCAGCAAGTCGGGGGAGACTCCGGGCACCGGGGAGCTGTTTTTT.

The CDR3 loop reads CASSFNTDTQYF. CDR3 nucleotide sequence: TGTGCCAGCAGCTTCAACACAGATACGCAGTATTTT. The chain uses TRBV7-9 and TRBJ2-3; D gene unclear. Between the trimmed V and J ends, which lost 3 bases and 2 bases, there was a span of 3 bases. The CDR3 consists of 12 residues. Germline V gene data show CDR1 as SEHNR and CDR2 as FQNEAQ (reference sequence).

This clone was picked up one time. The V and J genes are TRBV5-1 and TRBJ2-1; 7 positions match TRBD2. This CDR3 region has 15 residues. V gave up 5 bases and J gave up 0 bases; unmatched junction bases: 5. From germline, CDR1 is SGHRS and CDR2 YFSETQ. The DNA of the CDR3 is TGCGCCAGCAGTTCAAGCGGGGTCTCCTACAATGAGCAGTTCTTC. This codes for CASSSSGVSYNEQFF.

This clone was seen a single time. The rearrangement joins TRBV5-4 to TRBJ2-2; D gene uncertain. Per germline, CDR1 SGHNT and CDR2 YYREEE (reference sequence). This CDR3 is 13 amino acids long. The V end was cut by 0 bases, the J end by 4 bases, with 4 bases between. CDR3 in DNA: TGTGCCAGCAGCTTGGTCGTCACCGGGGAGCTGTTTTTT. This encodes CASSLVVTGELFF.

The chain carries TRBV20-1 and TRBJ2-1; 11 nucleotides line up with TRBD1. CDR3 length: 11 residues. V was clipped by 6 bases and J by 15 bases; unmatched bases: 7. The germline V gene has CDR1 DFQATT and CDR2 SNEGSKA (reference sequence). The DNA of the CDR3 is TGCAGTGCGTCCGGGACAGGGGGAATGTTCTTC. Protein: CSASGTGGMFF.